This T cell receptor beta chain was sequenced during a study of neurological immune-mediated disorders. Germline CDR1 MNHEY, CDR2 SVGAGI. The V gene lost 0 bases and the J gene lost 6 bases, with 14 bases spanning the gap. The CDR3 has 15 residues. This clonotype was seen a handful of times. Over 190 million TCR-beta sequences from 15-18 subjects came out of each sequencing run. TCRdb independently ran MiXCR on the 5' RACE reads; one entry per CDR3 protein. Among more than 70,000 distinct CDR3 sequences listed, over 9% were seen once. Sequencing was done on a sample of PBMCs. The genes are TRBV6-5 and TRBJ1-1; D is possibly TRBD1 (6 bases). The receptor's source is a middle-aged man in good health. CDR3 region: CASSYSGQGLAEAFF. CDR3 nucleotide sequence: TGTGCCAGCAGTTACTCTGGGCAGGGGCTCGCTGAAGCTTTCTTT.